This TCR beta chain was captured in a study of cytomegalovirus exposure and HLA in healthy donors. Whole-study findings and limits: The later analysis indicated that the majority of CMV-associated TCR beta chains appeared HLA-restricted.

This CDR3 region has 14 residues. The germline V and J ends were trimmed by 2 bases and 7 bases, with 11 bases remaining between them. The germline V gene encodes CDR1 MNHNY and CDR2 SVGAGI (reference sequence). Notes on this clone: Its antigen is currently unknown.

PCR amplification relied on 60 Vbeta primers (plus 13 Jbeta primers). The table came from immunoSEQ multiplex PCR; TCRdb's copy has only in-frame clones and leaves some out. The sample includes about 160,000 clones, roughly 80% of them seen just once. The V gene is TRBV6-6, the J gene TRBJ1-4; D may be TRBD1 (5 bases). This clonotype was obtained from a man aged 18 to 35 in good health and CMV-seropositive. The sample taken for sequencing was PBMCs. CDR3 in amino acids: CASSYGGTSEKLFF. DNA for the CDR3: TGTGCCAGCAGTTACGGGGGGACGTCTGAAAAACTGTTTTTT.